The present T cell receptor (beta chain) was sequenced within a study of response to subunit inactivated influenza vaccine. Findings of the study overall: Each seasonal flu vaccination may recruit only limited new T cells, authors suggested.

V was clipped by 4 bases and J by 5 bases, with 13 bases between them. The CDR3 runs to 14 residues. This clonotype has only one observation. The antigen is not known. Each CDR3 protein is one row after TCRdb ran MiXCR on the RT-PCR reads. The profile shows about 190,000 distinct CDR3 sequences, approximately 15% of them singletons. The source of this sequence is a man aged 45-60 years who received an inactivated influenza vaccine. The sequenced sample was CD8+ T cells sorted from PBMCs, obtained 4 to 6 days after vaccination. The chain has TRBV23-1 and TRBJ2-3; maybe TRBD1 (5 bases). TRBV23-1 is given ORF status, its function remaining uncertain. CDR3: CASSRQSRKDTQYF. The CDR3 DNA is TGCGCCAGCAGTCGACAGTCTAGGAAAGATACGCAGTATTTT.